Each of the 2 T cell receptor beta chains below was sequenced from the same sample in a study of regulatory T cells in long-lasting Graves disease. Time point given: newly diagnosed GD, antithyroid drugs for less than 3 months. PBMCs were the source of the RNA used for TCR sequencing. The authors built TCR beta libraries using iRepertoire HTBI primers and Arm-PCR of CDR3 regions. TCRdb re-called the multiplex PCR reads through MiXCR, storing one row per CDR3 protein. The sample lists about 240,000 distinct CDR3 sequences; 20% were seen once. The specimen was peripheral blood mononuclear cells (PBMCs), collected at new diagnosis, from a patient treated with antithyroid drugs. These receptors were obtained from a female donor with Graves disease.

This clonotype was counted at least ten times. This chain connects TRBV4-2 to TRBJ2-3; D gene ambiguous. Germline CDR1 is LGHNA and CDR2 is YNFKEQ. Trimming left V 0 bases short and J 5 bases short, with 15 bases between. CDR3 length: 16 residues. CDR3 loop: CASSQDLWAAGDTQYF. For the CDR3, the DNA is TGTGCCAGCAGCCAAGATCTCTGGGCAGCTGGAGATACGCAGTATTTT.

In its sample, this clonotype was seen many times. This rearrangement joins TRBV2 to TRBJ2-2; D gene ambiguous. The V end lost 0 bases, the J end lost 8 bases, and 10 bases lay between the germline ends. The CDR3 length is 14 residues. Germline V gives CDR1 SNHLY, CDR2 FYNNEI. The CDR3, as DNA: TGTGCCAGCAGTGAAGCGGGAAGGGTTGGGGAGCTGTTTTTT. Translation gives CASSEAGRVGELFF.